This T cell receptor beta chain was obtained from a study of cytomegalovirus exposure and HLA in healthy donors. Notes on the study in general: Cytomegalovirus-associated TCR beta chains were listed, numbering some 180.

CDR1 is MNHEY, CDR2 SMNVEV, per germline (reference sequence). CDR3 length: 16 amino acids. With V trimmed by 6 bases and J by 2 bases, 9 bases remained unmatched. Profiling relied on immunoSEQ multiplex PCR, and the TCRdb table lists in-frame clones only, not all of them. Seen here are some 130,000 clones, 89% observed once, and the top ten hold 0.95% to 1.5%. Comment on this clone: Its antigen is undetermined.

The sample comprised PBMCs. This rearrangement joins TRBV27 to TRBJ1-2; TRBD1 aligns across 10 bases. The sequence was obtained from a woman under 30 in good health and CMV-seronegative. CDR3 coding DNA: TGTGCCAGCAGCGGGGTCCCGGGACAGGGGAACTATGGCTACACCTTC. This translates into CASSGVPGQGNYGYTF.